The rows below give T cell receptor beta chains drawn from one sample of a study of CD8 T cells in ankylosing spondylitis. TCRdb re-called the 5' RACE reads with MiXCR, one entry per CDR3 protein. This table holds 700,000 to 850,000 distinct CDR3 sequences, approximately 12% found once. Sequences were obtained from blood, either unsorted or a sorted T cell fraction (not recorded which). These receptors all stem from a male donor with ankylosing spondylitis. CDR3s leave out the opening cysteine and the closing phenylalanine or tryptophan. The order of the fields is V gene, J gene, CDR3 length, clone size, CDR3 protein. Only part of the rows carry a size: once, few, many, or a class if the clone is expanded.

TRBV20-1	TRBJ2-7	14	.	SASPLGQGGSYEQY
TRBV6-2/TRBV6-3	TRBJ1-1	9	few	ASTDRAEAF
TRBV6-1	TRBJ2-6	11	.	ARRGLGANVLT
TRBV5-1	TRBJ1-2	12	few	ASSPSVGADGYT
TRBV20-1	TRBJ2-5	12	few	SATRRGGQETQY
TRBV5-1	TRBJ1-1	13	.	ASSSSPGGLTEAF
TRBV27	TRBJ2-5	11	many	ASSLSGWETQY
TRBV10-3	TRBJ2-2	11	few	AISPDGTGELF
TRBV7-2	TRBJ2-7	13	once	ASSLGASGRDEQY
TRBV5-1	TRBJ2-5	14	.	ASSLQGSGRGETQY
TRBV28	TRBJ1-5	16	.	ASSLWGRVGLNNQPQH
TRBV20-1	TRBJ2-7	11	few	SARTSVYDEQY
TRBV29-1	TRBJ2-1	10	many	SVQEVYNEQF
TRBV6-1	TRBJ2-6	14	few	ASSEGFHLGANVLT
TRBV4-2	TRBJ2-3	13	.	ASSQSGGPIDTQY
TRBV20-1	TRBJ2-5	12	.	SARVIGNRETQY
TRBV12-3/TRBV12-4	TRBJ1-1	11	.	ASGYRVETEAF
TRBV4-1	TRBJ1-2	15	few	ASSHRDGNNWDYGYT
TRBV5-1	TRBJ2-1	13	.	ASSLQAGDLSEQF
TRBV4-2	TRBJ2-7	16	few	ASSQEIIVLGWSYEQY
TRBV7-2	TRBJ2-7	13	.	ASSLAAAGFYEQY
TRBV5-1	TRBJ2-1	10	few	ASRGPRDEQF
TRBV10-3	TRBJ2-3	11	many	AIEQGGTDTQY
TRBV25-1	TRBJ2-1	12	.	ARLDRGFYNEQF
TRBV15	TRBJ1-1	13	many	ATSRIQSRYTEAF
TRBV24-1	TRBJ2-3	12	many	ATSDIRVHDTQY
TRBV20-1	TRBJ2-6	13	few	SATSGLSGANVLT
TRBV15	TRBJ2-1	11	.	ATSRDRRLGSF
TRBV7-2	TRBJ2-1	14	few	ASSPLSGGPYNEQF
TRBV20-1	TRBJ2-5	13	many	SARIRLASRETQY
TRBV6-2/TRBV6-3	TRBJ1-1	17	many	ASSYSPYKEMARNTEAF